These 27 T cell receptor beta chains share one sample of origin, sequenced in a study of blood T cells in healthy people across ages. Together with a sample-barcoded 5' primer, a J-beta primer mix was included in a second PCR lasting 7 to 11 cycles. Each CDR3 protein is one row after TCRdb ran MiXCR on the 5' RACE reads. Of over 700,000 distinct CDR3 sequences detected, roughly 25% appear once; the ten largest clones hold under 9.5%. These data also formed part of another study, on T cells of mothers and their children.

Sequenced sample: blood. Receptor source: a boy aged 5-17 years in good health.

This clonotype has ten or more counts. The chain joins TRBV7-9 to TRBJ2-3; 12 nucleotides line up with TRBD2. In germline, CDR1 is SEHNR, CDR2 FQNEAQ (reference sequence). CDR3 size: 16 residues. V gave up 7 bases and J gave up 2 bases; unmatched junction bases: 7. The CDR3 sequence: CASTLTSGGFTDTQYF. DNA for the CDR3: TGTGCCAGCACCCTCACTAGCGGGGGGTTCACAGATACGCAGTATTTT.

The CDR3 bases are TGCAGCGTTGAGGGACAGGCCGCAAACACCATATATTTT. Amino acid sequence: CSVEGQAANTIYF. The V and J genes are TRBV29-1 and TRBJ1-3, with TRBD1 matching over 8 bases. CDR3 size: 13 residues. Germline CDR1 is SQVTM and CDR2 is ANQGSEA. V gave up 3 bases and J gave up 6 bases; unmatched junction bases: 4.

The J gene is TRBJ1-2, the V gene TRBV6-5; D ambiguous. Between the trimmed V and J ends, which lost 0 bases and 4 bases, there was a span of 6 bases. Germline values: CDR1 MNHEY, CDR2 SVGAGI. The CDR3 is 13 amino acids. The CDR3 nucleotides read TGTGCCAGCAGTTACTCGTCCAGCTATGGCTACACCTTC. Amino acid sequence: CASSYSSSYGYTF.

The chain carries TRBV15 and TRBJ1-2; the D gene is possibly TRBD1 (5 bases). Trimming took off 5 bases at V and 0 bases at J, with 10 bases between the two ends. Germline V gene sequence: CDR1 LNHNV, CDR2 YYDKDF (reference sequence). This CDR3 is built from 14 residues. Here the CDR3 DNA reads TGTGCCACCAGCGGGGCCCAAGCTAACTATGGCTACACCTTC. Encoded protein: CATSGAQANYGYTF.

This clonotype was found once. This chain uses TRBV5-1 with TRBJ1-1; D not certain. Trimming removed 1 base from V and 1 base from J, with 8 bases in between. The V gene's germline CDR1 is SGHRS and CDR2 YFSETQ. The CDR3 consists of 14 residues. CDR3 DNA sequence: TGCGCCAGCAGCTTGATTGGGCAGAACACTGAAGCTTTCTTT. It codes for CASSLIGQNTEAFF.

The CDR3 region is CAIKYGTGNYEQYF. The CDR3 DNA is TGTGCCATCAAGTATGGGACAGGGAACTACGAGCAGTACTTC. The genes are TRBV10-3 and TRBJ2-7, with TRBD1 identical over 9 bases. Unmatched junction bases numbered 7, after V lost 7 bases and J lost 3 bases. CDR3 length equals 14 residues. Looked up from germline, CDR1 is ENHRY and CDR2 is SYGVKD.

This clonotype was recorded a few times. The rearrangement links TRBV7-3 to TRBJ2-5, with D perhaps TRBD2 (6 bases). CDR1 is SGHTA, CDR2 FQGTGA, per germline. The CDR3 covers 15 residues. V lost 5 bases, J lost 2 bases, and 15 bases lay in between. In DNA, the CDR3 is TGTGCCAGCAGCCCCGCCGGGACTTTACAAGAGACCCAGTACTTC. This gives the protein CASSPAGTLQETQYF.

This clonotype has at least ten counts. The chain links TRBV5-1 to TRBJ2-5, with D possibly being TRBD1 or TRBD2 (6 bases each). V lost 3 bases and J lost 3, with 15 bases in between. This CDR3 comprises 15 residues. Per the germline V gene, CDR1 is SGHRS and CDR2 is YFSETQ. The CDR3 DNA is TGCGCCAGCAGCTCCCATTACAGGGAGGAAGAGACCCAGTACTTC. Amino acid sequence: CASSSHYREEETQYF.

There are a few counts of this clonotype. The CDR3 DNA is TGCGCCAGCAGCTTGGGGACTAGTGCCGTCGCCGGGGAGCTGTTTTTT. Its translation is CASSLGTSAVAGELFF. The gene calls are TRBV5-1 and TRBJ2-2; 7 bases are a match to TRBD2. Germline CDR1 and CDR2: SGHRS and YFSETQ. The ends lost 0 bases at V and 6 bases at J; junction bases unmatched: 8. The CDR3 length is 16 residues.

This rearrangement joins TRBV24-1 to TRBJ2-2; D is possibly TRBD1 (5 bases). Germline values: CDR1 KGHDR, CDR2 SFDVKD. The CDR3 is 15 residues long. Trimming left V 3 bases short and J 0 bases short, with 7 bases between. The CDR3 bases are TGTGCCACCAGTGATGTGACAGCGAACACCGGGGAGCTGTTTTTT. Its translation is CATSDVTANTGELFF.

The chain joins TRBV4-2 to TRBJ2-5; D not resolved. CDR1 and CDR2 from the germline V gene are LGHNA and YNFKEQ. The CDR3 runs to 15 residues. V was shortened by 4 bases and J by 2 bases, with 14 bases between the two germline ends. The chain's CDR3 is CASSPRPGGQETQYF. In DNA form, the CDR3 reads TGTGCCAGCAGCCCGAGACCCGGTGGGCAAGAGACCCAGTACTTC.

The genes are TRBV6-2 or TRBV6-3 and TRBJ1-5; D unclear. Germline V gives CDR1 MNHEY, CDR2 SVGEGT. V was clipped by 6 bases and J by 1 base, with 7 bases between them. The length of the CDR3 is 13 residues. CDR3: CASSRNSNQPQHF. The CDR3 region has the DNA TGTGCCAGCAGCCGCAACAGCAATCAGCCCCAGCATTTT.

V is TRBV3-1 and J is TRBJ2-5; 9 bases are a match to TRBD2. The CDR3 extends over 15 amino acids. J was trimmed by 2 bases and V by 8 bases; bases with no gene match: 9. Germline V gene sequence: CDR1 LGHDT, CDR2 YNNKEL (reference sequence). The CDR3, as DNA: TGTGCCAGCCTTTCGACTAGCGGAAGACAAGAGACCCAGTACTTC. It encodes CASLSTSGRQETQYF.

This clonotype was picked up a small number of times. The rearrangement links TRBV20-1 to TRBJ1-2; maybe TRBD1 (5 bases). Trimming removed 5 bases from V and 1 base from J, with 17 bases in between. Per the germline V gene, CDR1 is DFQATT and CDR2 is SNEGSKA (reference sequence). This CDR3 comprises 15 residues. Here the CDR3 DNA reads TGCAGTGCTTCCACCGGGACCTTTTTTAACTATGGCTACACCTTC. Protein: CSASTGTFFNYGYTF.

The rearrangement links TRBV5-1 to TRBJ2-5; 8 nucleotides agree with TRBD2. The DNA end favors TRBJ2-7, so the J call may be wrong. Per germline, CDR1 SGHRS and CDR2 YFSETQ. The CDR3 runs to 15 residues. The CDR3 DNA is TGCGCCAGCAGCTCGGGGGGGCAGCTTATCTACGAGCAGTACTTC. This translates into CASSSGGQLIYEQYF.

On this clonotype: A read error may account for a junction end that differs from germline. The rearrangement joins TRBV7-7 to TRBJ2-2, with a possible D match to TRBD1 (6 bases). Germline lookup yields CDR1 SSHAT and CDR2 FNYEAQ (reference sequence). The CDR3 runs 16 residues. In DNA form, the CDR3 reads TGTGCTAGCAGCTTAAGTTCAGGTCAGGGGACCGGGGAGCTGTTTTTT. This gives the protein CASSLSSGQGTGELFF.

The rearrangement links TRBV4-2 to TRBJ2-5, with D tentatively TRBD1 or TRBD2 (7 bases each). The length of the CDR3 is 19 residues. V was cut by 1 base and J by 1 base, with 22 bases left in between. Germline V gene sequence: CDR1 LGHNA, CDR2 YNFKEQ. CDR3: CASSQGIRQGGISQETQYF. Written as DNA, the CDR3 is TGTGCCAGCAGCCAAGGGATTCGGCAGGGGGGGATAAGCCAAGAGACCCAGTACTTC.

This clonotype was found a few times. The chain joins TRBV20-1 to TRBJ2-5; perhaps TRBD2 as D (5 bases). The closer fit of TRBJ2-7 to the DNA end suggests the J call may be wrong. CDR3 length equals 15 residues. CDR1 DFQATT and CDR2 SNEGSKA come from the germline V gene (reference sequence). The DNA for the CDR3 is TGCAGTGCTAATACCCTCGGGATATTTAGCCTCGAGCAGTACTTC. Protein product: CSANTLGIFSLEQYF.

The gene calls are TRBV2 and TRBJ2-7, with 7 positions matching TRBD2. Germline V CDR1 and CDR2: SNHLY, FYNNEI. V lost 10 bases and J lost 2; bases outside the gene matches: 5. The CDR3 has 12 amino acids. In DNA, the CDR3 is TGTGCCATAGGCGGGGGACCCTACGAGCAGTACTTC. Its protein product is CAIGGGPYEQYF.

This clonotype was observed a few times. The chain has TRBV5-1 and TRBJ1-1; possible D gene TRBD1, 5 bases. This CDR3 comprises 15 residues. The V gene lost 4 bases and the J gene lost 0 bases, with 13 bases spanning the gap. Germline assignment: CDR1 SGHRS and CDR2 YFSETQ. In nucleotides, the CDR3 is TGCGCCAGCAGCCCCGGGGCCCCTTTGAACACTGAAGCTTTCTTT. Translated: CASSPGAPLNTEAFF.

This clonotype was counted only a few times. A junction boundary mismatches the germline segment, possibly from a read error. The chain has TRBV20-1 and TRBJ2-5; D may match TRBD1 or TRBD2 (6 bases each). The DNA matches TRBJ2-7 better at its end, which makes the J call doubtful. The CDR3 length is 17 residues. Germline CDR1 and CDR2: DFQATT and SNEGSKA (reference sequence). CDR3 DNA sequence: TGCAGTGCCAGAGTGGGGGGACACCCAAAAGCGGCCTACGAGCAGTACTTC. This sequence encodes CSARVGGHPKAAYEQYF.

This clonotype was seen a handful of times. J is TRBJ2-1 and V is TRBV3-1; D is ambiguous. Germline V gene lookup returns CDR1 LGHDT and CDR2 YNNKEL (reference sequence). The V gene lost 1 base and the J gene lost 10 bases, with 8 bases spanning the gap. The length of the CDR3 is 12 residues. DNA for the CDR3: TGTGCCAGCAGCCAAGGTAGGGCGGAGCAGTTCTTC. Translating it yields CASSQGRAEQFF.

The CDR3 sequence is CASSPTSVHYNEQFF. The CDR3, as DNA: TGTGCCAGCAGTCCCACTAGCGTTCATTACAATGAGCAGTTCTTC. This chain links TRBV2 with TRBJ2-1; 7 positions match TRBD2. The CDR3 has 15 residues. Germline V lookup: CDR1 SNHLY, CDR2 FYNNEI. With V trimmed by 5 bases and J by 4 bases, 8 bases remained unmatched.

As for this clonotype: This CDR3 is missing its conserved last phenylalanine or tryptophan, likely due to a read error. V is TRBV20-1 and J is TRBJ2-5; TRBD2 aligns across 7 bases. There are 12 residues in the CDR3. Germline V gene data show CDR1 as DFQATT and CDR2 as SNEGSKA (reference sequence). V dropped 5 bases and J dropped 2; count of bases not matched to a gene: 2. CDR3 region: CSALAVQETQYV. CDR3 coding DNA: TGCAGTGCTCTAGCGGTTCAAGAGACCCAGTACGTC.

The rearrangement links TRBV7-9 to TRBJ2-5; the D gene could be TRBD1 or TRBD2 (5 bases each). The CDR3 is 13 amino acids. Trimming stripped 11 bases from V and 7 bases from J, with 20 bases between. Germline lookup yields CDR1 SEHNR and CDR2 FQNEAQ (reference sequence). Here the CDR3 DNA reads TGTGCCGTCGGGGCTGCTCGGGTCGGGACCCAGTACTTC. It translates to CAVGAARVGTQYF. The full variable domain, completed using reference TRBV7-9 and TRBJ2-5, is DTGVSQNPRHKITKRGQNVTFRCDPISEHNRLYWYRQTLGQGPEFLTYFQNEAQLEKSRLLSDRFSAERPKGSFSTLEIQRTEQGDSAMYLCAVGAARVGTQYFGPGTRLLVL.

The table lists this clonotype with a count of one. V and J are TRBV5-6 and TRBJ2-3; no definite D call. In germline, CDR1 is SGHDT, CDR2 YYEEEE. The CDR3 is made up of 16 amino acids. Trimming took 0 bases from V and 5 from J, leaving 16 bases between them. The CDR3 region is CASSLATGDWGDTQYF. CDR3 nucleotide sequence: TGTGCCAGCAGCTTGGCCACTGGGGATTGGGGAGATACGCAGTATTTT.

This clonotype was observed a handful of times. This chain uses TRBV14 with TRBJ2-3; maybe TRBD1 (6 bases). Trimming removed 6 bases from V and 3 bases from J, with 10 bases in between. CDR1 and CDR2 from the germline V gene are SGHDN and FVKESK. This CDR3 contains 13 residues. CDR3 in DNA: TGTGCCAGCAGACTTCAGGGGACAGATACGCAGTATTTT. Residues: CASRLQGTDTQYF. Full variable domain (rest looked up from reference TRBV14 and TRBJ2-3): EAGVTQFPSHSVIEKGQTVTLRCDPISGHDNLYWYRRVMGKEIKFLLHFVKESKQDESGMPNNRFLAERTGGTYSTLKVQPAELEDSGVYFCASRLQGTDTQYFGPGTRLTVL.